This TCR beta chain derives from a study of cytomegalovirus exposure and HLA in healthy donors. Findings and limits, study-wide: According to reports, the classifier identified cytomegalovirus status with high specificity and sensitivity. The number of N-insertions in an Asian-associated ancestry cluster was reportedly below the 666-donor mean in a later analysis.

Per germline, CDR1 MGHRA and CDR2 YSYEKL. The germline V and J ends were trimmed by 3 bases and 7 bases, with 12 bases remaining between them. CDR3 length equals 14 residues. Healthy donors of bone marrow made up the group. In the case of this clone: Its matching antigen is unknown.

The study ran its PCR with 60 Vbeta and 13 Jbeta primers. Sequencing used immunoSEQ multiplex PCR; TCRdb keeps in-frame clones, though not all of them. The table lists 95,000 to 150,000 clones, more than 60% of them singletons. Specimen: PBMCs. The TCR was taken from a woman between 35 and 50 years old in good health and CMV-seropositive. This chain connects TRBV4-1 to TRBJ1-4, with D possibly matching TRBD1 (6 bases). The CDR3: CASSHMGALEKLFF. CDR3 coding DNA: TGCGCCAGCAGCCACATGGGGGCCCTTGAAAAACTGTTTTTT.